These 20 T cell receptor beta chains were sequenced from one sample in a study of T-cell memory formation after mild COVID-19. TCRdb passed the 5' RACE reads through MiXCR, listing each CDR3 protein once. Counted here are roughly 40,000 distinct CDR3 sequences, less than 7.5% occurring once; the ten biggest clones make up 1.4% to 1.5%. The sequenced sample was PBMCs or a T cell subset sorted from them (not recorded which). These receptors were obtained from a young man who had mild COVID-19 (a few samples of this study predate the infection). Cell type and time point are not known.

The V call is TRBV2, the J call TRBJ2-2; 7 nucleotides line up with TRBD1. The V and J ends lost 7 bases and 7 bases, in that order; junction bases with no gene match: 9. Germline CDR1 is SNHLY and CDR2 is FYNNEI. The CDR3 runs 14 residues. The CDR3 region has the DNA TGTGCCAGCAATTGGGAACAGGGGCTCGGGGAGCTGTTTTTT. It is translated as CASNWEQGLGELFF.

This clonotype was seen only a few times. V usage is TRBV5-1 and J usage is TRBJ2-5; 15 bases are shared with TRBD2. The CDR3 loop spans 16 amino acids. V was clipped by 4 bases and J by 1 base; unmatched bases: 2. CDR1 is SGHRS and CDR2 is YFSETQ in the germline V gene. This CDR3 is CASSGGLAGGQETQYF. The CDR3 DNA is TGCGCCAGCAGCGGGGGACTAGCGGGGGGCCAAGAGACCCAGTACTTC.

This clonotype was recorded many times. This chain connects TRBV7-2 to TRBJ1-2; D remains unclear. Trimming pared 4 bases from V and 3 bases from J, leaving 12 bases between. The CDR3 has 14 residues. Germline V CDR1 and CDR2: SGHTA, FQGNSA. The CDR3 DNA reads TGTGCCAGCAGCTCCACGGGCTTTGACTATGGCTACACCTTC. This codes for CASSSTGFDYGYTF. Using reference TRBV7-2 and TRBJ1-2 for the parts outside the CDR3, the full variable domain is GAGVSQSPSNKVTEKGKDVELRCDPISGHTALYWYRQSLGQGLEFLIYFQGNSAPDKSGLPSDRFSAERTGGSVSTLTIQRTQQEDSAVYLCASSSTGFDYGYTFGSGTRLTVV.

The gene calls are TRBV2 and TRBJ2-7, with 9 bases identical to TRBD1. Losses at the gene ends were 3 bases for V and 0 bases for J; bases not matched to a gene: 6. This CDR3 has 16 amino acids. The germline V gene has CDR1 SNHLY and CDR2 FYNNEI. CDR3 bases: TGTGCCAGCAGTGATCCGGGGACAGGGCACTCCTACGAGCAGTACTTC. Amino acids: CASSDPGTGHSYEQYF.

V usage is TRBV5-1 and J usage is TRBJ2-7; maybe TRBD1 (6 bases). The CDR3 is 16 residues long. Trimming pared 0 bases from V and 0 bases from J, leaving 13 bases between. Germline V gene lookup returns CDR1 SGHRS and CDR2 YFSETQ. The CDR3, as DNA: TGCGCCAGCAGCTTGGACGGGACATCCTACTCCTACGAGCAGTACTTC. It encodes CASSLDGTSYSYEQYF.

This clonotype was picked up a small number of times. V usage is TRBV5-1 and J usage is TRBJ1-4; D gene ambiguous. V was shortened by 2 bases and J by 5 bases, with 13 bases between the two germline ends. The length of the CDR3 is 15 residues. Germline V CDR1 and CDR2: SGHRS, YFSETQ. The CDR3 protein is CASSFAGTENEKLFF. In nucleotides, the CDR3 is TGCGCCAGCAGCTTCGCCGGTACCGAGAATGAAAAACTGTTTTTT.

This clonotype was detected only a few times. The rearrangement joins TRBV6-2 or TRBV6-3 to TRBJ2-1; tentative D call: TRBD1 (6 bases). CDR3 size: 12 residues. Germline CDR1 reads MNHEY; CDR2 reads SVGEGT. Trimming took 6 bases from V and 9 from J, leaving 12 bases between them. The CDR3: CASSNRVGEQFF. The CDR3 nucleotides are TGTGCCAGCAGCAACAGGGTGGGTGAGCAGTTCTTC.

This clonotype turned up a few times. This chain connects TRBV12-3 or TRBV12-4 to TRBJ2-7; D is possibly TRBD2 (7 bases). V shed 3 bases and J shed 2 bases, with 11 bases lying between them. There are 14 residues in the CDR3. As DNA, the CDR3 is TGTGCCAGCAGTTTTGGGGGGGGCCCCTACGAGCAGTACTTC. It yields the protein CASSFGGGPYEQYF.

The chain uses TRBV20-1 and TRBJ1-2; D unresolved. From germline, CDR1 is DFQATT and CDR2 SNEGSKA (reference sequence). The CDR3 loop spans 14 amino acids. V shed 0 bases and J shed 6 bases, with 14 bases lying between them. The CDR3 sequence: CSARDGRSPNGYTF. The CDR3 bases are TGCAGTGCTAGAGATGGCCGGTCCCCTAATGGCTACACCTTC.

The sample holds a few counts of this clonotype. The chain joins TRBV29-1 to TRBJ1-6, with D possibly matching TRBD1 (5 bases). The germline V gene encodes CDR1 SQVTM and CDR2 ANQGSEA. This CDR3 spans 15 amino acids. With 7 bases removed from V and 5 bases from J, the gap between germline ends came to 18 bases. CDR3 nucleotide sequence: TGCAGCGCCTGTCAGGACAATCCGAATAATTCACCCCTCCACTTT. Translated: CSACQDNPNNSPLHF.

This sequence joins TRBV5-4 and TRBJ1-1; D is possibly TRBD1 (5 bases). Germline-derived CDR1 and CDR2 are SGHNT and YYREEE (reference sequence). V lost 3 bases to trimming and J lost 1 base, with 7 bases between them. The CDR3 length is 13 residues. CDR3 sequence (DNA): TGTGCCAGCAGCTCGACAGCGAACACTGAAGCTTTCTTT. As protein: CASSSTANTEAFF.

The chain recombines TRBV6-6 with TRBJ1-4; tentative D call: TRBD1 (6 bases). Trimming stripped 6 bases from V and 8 bases from J, with 13 bases between. The CDR3 has 13 amino acids. From germline, CDR1 is MNHNY and CDR2 SVGAGI (reference sequence). The CDR3 spells CASSTRQAEKLFF. The CDR3 bases are TGTGCCAGCAGCACTAGACAGGCGGAAAAACTGTTTTTT.

This chain connects TRBV2 to TRBJ2-5; TRBD2 matches at 8 bases. V lost 7 bases to trimming and J lost 5 bases; unmatched junction nucleotides: 12. CDR3 size: 15 residues. Germline CDR1 and CDR2: SNHLY and FYNNEI. The CDR3 loop is CASILARGVVETQYF. The DNA for the CDR3 is TGTGCCAGCATCTTGGCGCGGGGGGTCGTGGAGACCCAGTACTTC.

This clonotype was counted at least ten times. The chain joins TRBV6-2 or TRBV6-3 to TRBJ1-5; D is unclear. Germline V gene lookup returns CDR1 MNHEY and CDR2 SVGEGT. This CDR3 is built from 14 residues. Trimming stripped 6 bases from V and 4 bases from J, with 13 bases between. Written as DNA, the CDR3 is TGTGCCAGCAGAAACCGACGGCAGAATCAGCCCCAGCATTTT. Residues: CASRNRRQNQPQHF.

This clonotype was found many times. The CDR3 DNA reads TGCGCCAGCAGCTCGCCAACCTTAGCGGGGGCCGTCAATGAGCAGTTCTTC. Protein sequence: CASSSPTLAGAVNEQFF. This chain connects TRBV5-1 to TRBJ2-1; 9 bases are shared with TRBD2. Germline values: CDR1 SGHRS, CDR2 YFSETQ. The length of the CDR3 is 17 residues. With V trimmed by 3 bases and J by 6 bases, 13 bases remained unmatched.

This chain uses TRBV5-1 with TRBJ1-6, with 10 nucleotides matching TRBD1. Germline values: CDR1 SGHRS, CDR2 YFSETQ. The CDR3 has 15 residues. V was clipped by 5 bases and J by 8 bases; unmatched bases: 7. This CDR3 reads CASRGTGATDSPLHF. CDR3 nucleotide sequence: TGCGCCAGCAGAGGGACAGGGGCAACGGATTCACCCCTCCACTTT.

Many counts were recorded for this clonotype. The V and J genes are TRBV5-1 and TRBJ2-1, with D possibly being TRBD1 (5 bases). Trimming left V 4 bases short and J 3 bases short, with 14 bases between. The CDR3 contains 15 residues. Germline-derived CDR1 and CDR2 are SGHRS and YFSETQ. The CDR3, as DNA: TGCGCCAGCAGCCTGACAGAGAAGGGCTACAATGAGCAGTTCTTC. As protein: CASSLTEKGYNEQFF.

This clonotype was detected ten times or more. This chain joins TRBV5-1 and TRBJ2-1; the match to TRBD2 covers 11 bases. The V segment lost 0 bases and the J segment 4 bases; nucleotides outside the gene matches: 6. The CDR3 is made up of 17 amino acids. Germline assignment: CDR1 SGHRS and CDR2 YFSETQ. The CDR3 DNA sequence: TGCGCCAGCAGCTTGGTCGTAGCGGGGGGGCAATACAATGAGCAGTTCTTC. Amino acid sequence: CASSLVVAGGQYNEQFF.

This clonotype was recorded a few times. The gene calls are TRBV10-1 and TRBJ2-5, with 10 bases lining up with TRBD2. The CDR3 spans 16 residues. Germline trimming cut 0 bases from V and 5 bases from J; bases unmatched to any gene: 6. CDR1 and CDR2 from the germline V gene are WNHNN and SYGVQD (reference sequence). The CDR3 nucleotides are TGCGCCAGCAGTGAGTCGGTAGCGGGGGGTCGGGAGACCCAGTACTTC. This encodes CASSESVAGGRETQYF.

This clonotype has just a few counts. The chain is built from TRBV9 and TRBJ2-1; 9 bases are shared with TRBD2. The V and J ends lost 0 bases and 0 bases, in that order; junction bases with no gene match: 4. CDR1 and CDR2 (germline): SGDLS, YYNGEE. The CDR3 contains 17 residues. The CDR3, as DNA: TGTGCCAGCAGCGTAGGGCTAGCGGGGAGCTCCTACAATGAGCAGTTCTTC. Its translation: CASSVGLAGSSYNEQFF.